Below, one T cell receptor (beta chain) is given with its context. Clones were read by immunoSEQ multiplex PCR, and TCRdb kept only the in-frame ones, dropping some. The table records 600,000 to 750,000 clones, roughly 72% of them present only once. The entry originates in a study of shared clonotypes between healthy human individuals. This TCR derives from a woman in her thirties in good health. Source material: memory CD4+ T cells sorted from blood. The subset: CD45RA-negative fraction.

The CDR3 nucleotides are TGTGCCAGCAGAACCGGGACAGCATATCAGCCCCAGCATTTT. Translation: CASRTGTAYQPQHF. The chain uses TRBV28 and TRBJ1-5, with 7 nucleotides matching TRBD1. The CDR3 consists of 14 residues. After removal of 6 bases from V and 5 bases from J, the junction contained 7 bases not matched to a gene. The germline CDR1 and CDR2 sequences are MDHEN and SYDVKM.